The rows below give T cell receptor beta chains drawn from one sample of a study of immune evolution from preneoplasia to lung adenocarcinoma. Data came from immunoSEQ multiplex PCR; TCRdb stores just in-frame clones and leaves some out. In the table there are fewer than 1,500 clones, roughly three quarters of which are singletons. The sequenced sample was FFPE atypical adenomatous hyperplasia tissue from the lung. The receptors originated from a person aged 70 to 85 with lung adenocarcinoma. Each CDR3 is given with its conserved first and last residue. Each record gives: J gene, D gene, V gene, CDR3 length, clone size, CDR3 DNA, CDR3 protein. The D gene is left open where the match is weak. Not every row has a clone size; where given, it reads once, few, many or a size class.

j_call: TRBJ1-1
d_call: NA
v_call: TRBV2
cdr3_length: 13
clone_size: few
cdr3_nt: TGTGCCAGCAGCCCAGACGCGAACACTGAAGCTTTCTTT
cdr3_aa: CASSPDANTEAFF

j_call: TRBJ2-2
d_call: NA
v_call: TRBV9
cdr3_length: 15
clone_size: NA
cdr3_nt: TGTGCCAGCAGCCCGAGCGGGCCCCACACCGGGGAGCTGTTTTTT
cdr3_aa: CASSPSGPHTGELFF

j_call: TRBJ1-1
d_call: NA
v_call: TRBV25-1
cdr3_length: 14
clone_size: NA
cdr3_nt: TGTGCCAGCAGTGTAGGGGGGAAGGGCACTGAAGCTTTCTTT
cdr3_aa: CASSVGGKGTEAFF

j_call: TRBJ1-1
d_call: NA
v_call: TRBV28
cdr3_length: 17
clone_size: once
cdr3_nt: TGTGCCAGCAGGCCAATACCCCTTCGTATTACTGCGACTGAAGCTTTCTTT
cdr3_aa: CASRPIPLRITATEAFF

j_call: TRBJ2-1
d_call: TRBD2
v_call: TRBV4-1
cdr3_length: 17
clone_size: NA
cdr3_nt: TGCGCCAGCAGCCAAGATAGGCGGGAGAGCTCCTACAATGAGCAGTTCTTC
cdr3_aa: CASSQDRRESSYNEQFF

j_call: TRBJ1-1
d_call: NA
v_call: TRBV6-5
cdr3_length: 13
clone_size: NA
cdr3_nt: TGTGCCAGCAGTTACTCCTACAACACTGAAGCTTTCTTT
cdr3_aa: CASSYSYNTEAFF

j_call: TRBJ2-1
d_call: TRBD2
v_call: TRBV29-1
cdr3_length: 13
clone_size: NA
cdr3_nt: TGCAGCGTTCGGACTAGCGGGAGCTGGAAGCAGTTCTTC
cdr3_aa: CSVRTSGSWKQFF

j_call: TRBJ1-1
d_call: NA
v_call: TRBV29-1
cdr3_length: 13
clone_size: NA
cdr3_nt: TGCAGCGTTAGCACGGAATTAAACACTGAAGCTTTCTTT
cdr3_aa: CSVSTELNTEAFF

j_call: TRBJ2-7
d_call: NA
v_call: TRBV2
cdr3_length: 11
clone_size: NA
cdr3_nt: TGTGCCACTCTCCAGGGGTACGAGCAGTACTTC
cdr3_aa: CATLQGYEQYF

j_call: TRBJ2-7
d_call: NA
v_call: TRBV19
cdr3_length: 13
clone_size: NA
cdr3_nt: TGTGCCAGTAGCCCGGACAGATCCTACGAGCAGTACTTC
cdr3_aa: CASSPDRSYEQYF

j_call: TRBJ2-1
d_call: TRBD2
v_call: TRBV7-9
cdr3_length: 17
clone_size: NA
cdr3_nt: TGTGCCAGCAGCTTAGGGGGGGGTTGGAGCGGGAGTGATGAGCAGTTCTTC
cdr3_aa: CASSLGGGWSGSDEQFF

j_call: TRBJ1-2
d_call: TRBD1
v_call: TRBV6-6
cdr3_length: 16
clone_size: NA
cdr3_nt: TGTGCCAGCAGTTACGACCCGCAGGGGGCAGGCTATGGCTACACCTTC
cdr3_aa: CASSYDPQGAGYGYTF

j_call: TRBJ2-2
d_call: TRBD2
v_call: TRBV2
cdr3_length: 15
clone_size: once
cdr3_nt: TGTGCCAGCGTCGGGACTAGCGGGACGGACGGGGAGCTGTTTTTT
cdr3_aa: CASVGTSGTDGELFF

j_call: TRBJ1-4
d_call: NA
v_call: TRBV7-9
cdr3_length: 15
clone_size: NA
cdr3_nt: TGTGCCAGCAGCTCGATGGCGGGTACTAATGAAAAACTGTTTTTT
cdr3_aa: CASSSMAGTNEKLFF

j_call: TRBJ2-1
d_call: NA
v_call: TRBV6-6
cdr3_length: 15
clone_size: NA
cdr3_nt: TGTGCCAGCAGTGCCCCGGAGAGAGGGGACAATGAGCAGTTCTTC
cdr3_aa: CASSAPERGDNEQFF

j_call: TRBJ2-3
d_call: TRBD2
v_call: TRBV5-1
cdr3_length: 16
clone_size: NA
cdr3_nt: TGCGCCAGCAGCTTGATGGGACTAGCGGGTCGAGATACGCAGTATTTT
cdr3_aa: CASSLMGLAGRDTQYF

j_call: TRBJ2-7
d_call: TRBD2
v_call: TRBV10-1
cdr3_length: 15
clone_size: NA
cdr3_nt: TGCGCCAGCAGTAAGAATAGCGGGAGCCCCTACGAGCAGTACTTC
cdr3_aa: CASSKNSGSPYEQYF

j_call: TRBJ2-5
d_call: NA
v_call: TRBV7-9
cdr3_length: 13
clone_size: NA
cdr3_nt: TGTGCCAGCGCTGACTCAGCACAAGAGACCCAGTACTTC
cdr3_aa: CASADSAQETQYF

j_call: TRBJ2-1
d_call: TRBD2
v_call: TRBV30
cdr3_length: 15
clone_size: NA
cdr3_nt: TGTGCCTGGAGTGTTGGACTAGCGAAGATAGATGAGCAGTTCTTC
cdr3_aa: CAWSVGLAKIDEQFF

j_call: TRBJ1-1
d_call: NA
v_call: TRBV19
cdr3_length: 13
clone_size: NA
cdr3_nt: TGTGCCAGTAGCCCCGCCAGACGGACTGAAGCTTTCTTT
cdr3_aa: CASSPARRTEAFF

j_call: TRBJ2-2
d_call: NA
v_call: TRBV18
cdr3_length: 15
clone_size: once
cdr3_nt: TGTGCCAGCTCACCACCGCAGGGATGGACCGGGGAGCTGTTTTTT
cdr3_aa: CASSPPQGWTGELFF

j_call: TRBJ2-3
d_call: NA
v_call: TRBV5-1
cdr3_length: 18
clone_size: NA
cdr3_nt: TGCGCCAGCAGCTTTACTCTCATCGGGACCACCCTCACAGATACGCAGTATTTT
cdr3_aa: CASSFTLIGTTLTDTQYF

j_call: TRBJ2-2
d_call: NA
v_call: TRBV10-3
cdr3_length: 12
clone_size: NA
cdr3_nt: TGTGCCATCTCATACGACCCCGGGGAGCTGTTTTTT
cdr3_aa: CAISYDPGELFF

j_call: TRBJ2-3
d_call: TRBD1
v_call: TRBV5-1
cdr3_length: 14
clone_size: NA
cdr3_nt: TGCGCCAGCAGCTTTGGACAGGGGACAGATACGCAGTATTTT
cdr3_aa: CASSFGQGTDTQYF

j_call: TRBJ1-1
d_call: NA
v_call: TRBV30
cdr3_length: 12
clone_size: few
cdr3_nt: TGTGCCTGGACAGGGAAGGGTACTGAAGCTTTCTTT
cdr3_aa: CAWTGKGTEAFF

j_call: TRBJ2-7
d_call: TRBD2
v_call: TRBV7-3
cdr3_length: 15
clone_size: NA
cdr3_nt: TGTGCCAGCAGCCAAACTAGCGGGAGCTGGGACGAGCAGTACTTC
cdr3_aa: CASSQTSGSWDEQYF

j_call: TRBJ1-2
d_call: NA
v_call: TRBV4-1
cdr3_length: 14
clone_size: NA
cdr3_nt: TGCGCCAGCAGCCAAGGCCAAGATAACTATGGCTACACCTTC
cdr3_aa: CASSQGQDNYGYTF

j_call: TRBJ1-5
d_call: TRBD1
v_call: TRBV11-3
cdr3_length: 18
clone_size: NA
cdr3_nt: TGTGCCAGCAGCTTAGAAGGCCAGACAGGGGGCGGGGATCAGCCCCAGCATTTT
cdr3_aa: CASSLEGQTGGGDQPQHF

j_call: TRBJ1-3
d_call: NA
v_call: TRBV27
cdr3_length: 13
clone_size: NA
cdr3_nt: TGTGCCAGCAGTTTCCGGTCTGGAAACACCATATATTTT
cdr3_aa: CASSFRSGNTIYF

j_call: TRBJ2-7
d_call: NA
v_call: TRBV9
cdr3_length: 14
clone_size: NA
cdr3_nt: TGTGCCAGCAGCGTGGATGGATGGCCCTACGAGCAGTACTTC
cdr3_aa: CASSVDGWPYEQYF

j_call: TRBJ2-2
d_call: NA
v_call: TRBV19
cdr3_length: 14
clone_size: NA
cdr3_nt: TGTGCCAGTAGGGACGGGACGGGCACCGGGGAGCTGTTTTTT
cdr3_aa: CASRDGTGTGELFF

j_call: TRBJ2-7
d_call: NA
v_call: TRBV19
cdr3_length: 18
clone_size: few
cdr3_nt: TGTGCCAGTAGTATCTCGCACCCTTCGGTCCTCAGCTCCTACGAGCAGTACTTC
cdr3_aa: CASSISHPSVLSSYEQYF